This is a list of T cell receptor beta chains from one sample in a study of technical replicates of blood from several donors. Data came from immunoSEQ multiplex PCR; TCRdb stores just in-frame clones and leaves some out. The table lists 80,000 to 95,000 clones, around 90% of them singletons. Sequenced material: T cells isolated from PBMCs. The receptors were sampled from a human donor in good health. Both conserved end residues are part of each CDR3. D genes are given only for firm matches. A clone size is listed for some rows: how often the clone was seen (once, few, many), or a class if it is expanded.

CASSQSDRFTYNEQFF TGCGCCAGCAGTCAATCGGACAGGTTCACCTACAATGAGCAGTTCTTC TRBD1 TRBV23-1 16 - TRBJ2-1
CASSEAQGQGQYEQYF TGTGCCAGCAGTGAAGCGCAAGGACAGGGGCAGTACGAGCAGTACTTC TRBD1 TRBV6-1 16 - TRBJ2-7
CASSSHRDSPFHEQYF TGTGCCAGCAGTTCCCACAGGGATAGCCCTTTTCACGAGCAGTACTTC - TRBV27 16 - TRBJ2-7
CASSLDSFNEKLFF TGCGCCAGCAGCTTGGACAGCTTTAATGAAAAACTGTTTTTT - TRBV5-1 14 - TRBJ1-4
CASSHAGRRGEQYF TGCGCCAGCAGCCACGCGGGGCGGCGGGGCGAGCAGTACTTC - TRBV4-1 14 - TRBJ2-7
CASSPASTGEEAFF TGTGCCAGCAGCCCCGCGTCAACAGGTGAGGAAGCTTTCTTT - TRBV7-9 14 - TRBJ1-1
CASNRNRVEGTDTQYF TGCGCCAGCAACCGAAACAGGGTGGAGGGCACAGATACGCAGTATTTT - TRBV5-1 16 - TRBJ2-3
CASSVGGNTEAFF TGTGCCAGCAGTGTAGGGGGAAACACTGAAGCTTTCTTT - TRBV2 13 few TRBJ1-1
CASTAGLEQYF TGTGCCAGCACCGCGGGGTTAGAGCAGTACTTC - TRBV28 11 - TRBJ2-7
CASSFGTQETQYF TGTGCCAGCAGCTTCGGGACTCAAGAGACCCAGTACTTC - TRBV5-6 13 - TRBJ2-5
CASSVATKGPGMDYGYTF TGTGCCAGCAGCGTAGCTACTAAGGGGCCAGGGATGGACTATGGCTACACCTTC - TRBV9 18 - TRBJ1-2
CASKARGEVDEQYF TGTGCCAGTAAGGCCAGGGGCGAAGTAGACGAGCAGTACTTC - TRBV19 14 - TRBJ2-7
CASSLVSGNLYNEQFF TGTGCCAGCAGCTTAGTGTCCGGGAACCTTTACAATGAGCAGTTCTTC - TRBV7-2 16 once TRBJ2-1
CASGLPRTGGPLHF TGTGCTAGTGGTTTGCCCCGGACGGGAGGTCCCCTCCACTTT - TRBV12-5 14 - TRBJ1-6
CASRLTGVYGYTF TGTGCCAGCAGACTGACAGGGGTCTATGGCTACACCTTC TRBD1 TRBV6-1 13 - TRBJ1-2
CAWSITSGFIAQYF TGTGCCTGGAGTATAACTAGCGGTTTTATTGCGCAGTACTTC TRBD2 TRBV30 14 - TRBJ2-7
CASSYRDRDSYGYTF TGTGCCAGCAGCTACCGGGACAGGGATAGCTATGGCTACACCTTC TRBD1 TRBV5-6 15 - TRBJ1-2
CASAYRGLNTDTQYF TGTGCCAGCGCTTACAGGGGCCTGAACACAGATACGCAGTATTTT TRBD1 TRBV6-4 15 - TRBJ2-3
CSVVYRSGGFSYNEQFF TGCAGCGTTGTATATAGATCGGGAGGCTTCTCCTACAATGAGCAGTTCTTC TRBD2 TRBV29-1 17 - TRBJ2-1
CASSLDKTSSSYNEQFF TGCGCCAGCAGCTTGGACAAGACGTCTAGCTCCTACAATGAGCAGTTCTTC - TRBV5-1 17 - TRBJ2-1
CASSWGTGEFQPQHF TGTGCCAGCAGTTGGGGGACAGGGGAATTTCAGCCCCAGCATTTT TRBD1 TRBV28 15 - TRBJ1-5
CASSFALGTPYSNYGYTF TGCGCCAGCAGCTTCGCCCTAGGGACACCTTACTCTAACTATGGCTACACCTTC - TRBV5-1 18 - TRBJ1-2
CASSFRGYDTGELFF TGTGCCAGCAGCTTTCGGGGGTACGACACCGGGGAGCTGTTTTTT - TRBV11-2 15 - TRBJ2-2
CASSPRSSGTDTQYF TGTGCCAGCTCACCAAGAAGTAGCGGCACAGATACGCAGTATTTT - TRBV18 15 - TRBJ2-3
CASSETASGGPNTGELFF TGCGCCAGCAGTGAAACGGCTAGCGGGGGCCCGAACACCGGGGAGCTGTTTTTT TRBD2 TRBV10-1 18 - TRBJ2-2
CASSLDRGPLNTEAFF TGCGCCAGCAGCTTGGATCGGGGTCCCCTGAACACTGAAGCTTTCTTT - TRBV5-1 16 - TRBJ1-1
CASSLDSRGGLVNEQFF TGCGCCAGCAGCCTGGATTCCCGAGGGGGACTAGTGAATGAGCAGTTCTTC TRBD2 TRBV4-1 17 - TRBJ2-1
CASSVMGHMNTEAFF TGTGCCAGCAGCGTAATGGGGCATATGAACACTGAAGCTTTCTTT - TRBV9 15 - TRBJ1-1
CASSSYTGELFF TGTGCCAGCAGCTCCTACACCGGGGAGCTGTTTTTT - TRBV11-1 12 - TRBJ2-2
CASSETPGNGQPQHF TGTGCCAGCAGTGAGACCCCGGGAAATGGTCAGCCCCAGCATTTT - TRBV6-1 15 - TRBJ1-5
CAISETDRNTEAFF TGTGCCATCAGCGAAACAGATCGGAACACTGAAGCTTTCTTT - TRBV10-3 14 - TRBJ1-1
CAISARSGGAQETQYF TGTGCCATCAGTGCCCGTAGCGGGGGGGCTCAAGAGACCCAGTACTTC TRBD2 TRBV10-3 16 - TRBJ2-5
CASSQVPGQVAYEQYF TGCGCCAGCAGCCAAGTCCCGGGACAGGTGGCCTACGAGCAGTACTTC TRBD1 TRBV4-1 16 - TRBJ2-7
CASSTLGGTSNTGELFF TGTGCCAGCAGTACCCTGGGAGGTACATCGAACACCGGGGAGCTGTTTTTT - TRBV27 17 - TRBJ2-2
CASSQPTISKGSYEQYF TGCGCCAGCAGCCAACCGACCATTAGCAAAGGCTCCTACGAGCAGTACTTC - TRBV4-1 17 - TRBJ2-7
CASSLGTGAYEQYF TGTGCCAGCTCACTGGGGACAGGGGCGTACGAGCAGTACTTC TRBD1 TRBV18 14 once TRBJ2-7
CASSSRGANTEAFF TGCGCCAGCAGCTCCCGGGGAGCGAACACTGAAGCTTTCTTT - TRBV5-1 14 - TRBJ1-1
CASSDGLAGEVGINEQFF TGTGCCAGCAGTGATGGGCTAGCGGGAGAGGTCGGGATCAATGAGCAGTTCTTC TRBD2 TRBV6-1 18 once TRBJ2-1
CASSRRGQEGSYEQYF TGTGCCAGCAGCCGAAGGGGACAGGAAGGGAGCTACGAGCAGTACTTC TRBD1 TRBV7-6 16 - TRBJ2-7
CASSLAAAEEPQHF TGTGCCAGCAGCTTAGCCGCGGCCGAGGAGCCCCAGCATTTT - TRBV7-9 14 - TRBJ1-5
CASSSGGYEQYF TGTGCCAGTAGTTCCGGGGGCTACGAGCAGTACTTC - TRBV19 12 once TRBJ2-7
CASSYGTGKVYNEQFF TGTGCCAGCAGTTACGGTACAGGGAAGGTTTACAATGAGCAGTTCTTC - TRBV6-5 16 once TRBJ2-1